This TCR beta chain was sequenced in a study of human T cells and chemical hapten exposure. The CDR3 extends over 16 amino acids. Germline CDR1 and CDR2: MNHEY and SVGAGI. Trimming left V 2 bases short and J 0 bases short, with 12 bases between. The time point was: patch test 1, 2 weeks after DPC sensitization. Treatment reported: therapeutic diphenylcyclopropenone sensitization with weekly scalp DPC. Unique molecular identifiers were attached to individual cDNA molecules within the library. Each CDR3 protein is one row after TCRdb ran MiXCR on the RACE reads. The data contain some 110,000 distinct CDR3 sequences, 9% to 14% of them singletons.

The rearrangement uses TRBV6-5 and TRBJ2-3; D is perhaps TRBD1 (5 bases). The source was whole blood, collected in connection with sensitization to the hapten diphenylcyclopropenone (DPC). This TCR came from a woman aged 45-59 years with alopecia areata. Some clones in this sample may be carry-over from other donors' samples. CDR3 sequence reads: CASSYGAPRSTDTQYF. The CDR3 bases are TGTGCCAGCAGTTACGGGGCACCTCGTAGCACAGATACGCAGTATTTT.